The clone carrying this T cell receptor beta chain was counted between two and nine times. Antigen: not known. This record belongs to a study of T cell repertoires in cytomegalovirus infection. TCRdb itself ran the reads through MiXCR, one entry per CDR3 protein. The table has 450,000 to 600,000 distinct CDR3 sequences, about 42% seen once. The germline V and J ends were trimmed by 1 base and 1 base, with 10 bases remaining between them. The germline V gene has CDR1 DFQATT and CDR2 SNEGSKA (reference sequence). The length of the CDR3 is 14 residues. The chain combines TRBV20-1 with TRBJ2-5; D possibly corresponds to TRBD1 (6 bases). This sequence was found in a human donor in good health (CMV status not recorded). Some clones in this sample may be carry-over from other donors' samples. The sample consisted of cultured PBMCs, taken from culture after CMV antigen stimulation. Here the CDR3 DNA reads TGCAGTGCTAGAGCCACAGGGATCCAAGAGACCCAGTACTTC. Protein: CSARATGIQETQYF.